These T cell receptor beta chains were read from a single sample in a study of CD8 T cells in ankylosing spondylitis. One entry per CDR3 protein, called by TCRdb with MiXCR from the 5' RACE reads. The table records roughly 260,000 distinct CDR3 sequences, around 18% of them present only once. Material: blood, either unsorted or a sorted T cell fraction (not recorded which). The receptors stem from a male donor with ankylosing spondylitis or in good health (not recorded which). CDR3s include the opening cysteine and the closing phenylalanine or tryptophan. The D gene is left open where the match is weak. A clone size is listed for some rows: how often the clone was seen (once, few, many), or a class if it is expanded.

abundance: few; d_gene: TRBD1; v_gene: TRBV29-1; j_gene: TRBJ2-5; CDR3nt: TGCAGCGTTGGACAGGGCCAAGAGACCCAGTACTTC; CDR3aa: CSVGQGQETQYF
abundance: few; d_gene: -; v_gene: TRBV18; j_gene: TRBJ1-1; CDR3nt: TGTGCCAGCTCACCACGCTCCGCGGGAGAGAATGCTGAAGCTTTCTTT; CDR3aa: CASSPRSAGENAEAFF
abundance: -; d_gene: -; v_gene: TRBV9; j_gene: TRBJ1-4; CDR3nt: TGTGCCAGCAGCCCCACCGGGAGGGAAAAACTGTTTTTT; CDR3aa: CASSPTGREKLFF
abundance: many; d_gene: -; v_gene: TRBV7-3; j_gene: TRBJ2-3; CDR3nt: TGTGCCAGCAGCCCCACAGGGACTGGCAATTCTCTCGATACGCAGTATTTT; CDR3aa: CASSPTGTGNSLDTQYF
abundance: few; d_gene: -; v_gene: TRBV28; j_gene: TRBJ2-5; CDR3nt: TGTGCCAGCAGCCCCTTAGTCGGGGGCCCTTCCCAAGAGACCCAGTACTTC; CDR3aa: CASSPLVGGPSQETQYF
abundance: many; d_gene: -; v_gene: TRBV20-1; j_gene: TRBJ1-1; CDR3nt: TGCAGTGCCCCCTACTATGCGGTCCCTGAAGCTTTCTTT; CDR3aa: CSAPYYAVPEAFF
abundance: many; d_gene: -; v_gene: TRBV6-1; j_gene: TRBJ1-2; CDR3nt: TGTGCCAGCAGTGAAGACGGCTACACCTTC; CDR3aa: CASSEDGYTF
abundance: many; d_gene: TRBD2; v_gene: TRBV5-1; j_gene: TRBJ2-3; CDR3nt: TGCGCCAGCAGCACCGGGACTAGCGGGGGTAAGCAGTATTTT; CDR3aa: CASSTGTSGGKQYF
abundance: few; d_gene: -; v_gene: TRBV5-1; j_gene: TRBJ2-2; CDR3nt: TGCGCCAGCAGCTTTGGGGCCGGGGAGCTGTTTTTT; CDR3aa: CASSFGAGELFF
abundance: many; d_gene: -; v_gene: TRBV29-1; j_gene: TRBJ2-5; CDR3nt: -; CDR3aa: CSVFWQPRETQYF
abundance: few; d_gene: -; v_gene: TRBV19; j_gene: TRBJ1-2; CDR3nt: TGTGCCAGTAGTACAGGGAGGAACTATGGCTACACCTTC; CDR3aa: CASSTGRNYGYTF
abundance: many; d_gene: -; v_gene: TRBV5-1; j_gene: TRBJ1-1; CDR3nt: TGCGCCAGCAGCCCGGGGGGGACAAGGAACACTGAAGCTTTCTTT; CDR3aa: CASSPGGTRNTEAFF
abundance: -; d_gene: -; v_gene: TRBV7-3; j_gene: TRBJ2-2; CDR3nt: TGTGCCAGCAGCTTAACCCCACCGACTAGGTGGTGGTCCGGGGAGCTGTTTTTT; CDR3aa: CASSLTPPTRWWSGELFF
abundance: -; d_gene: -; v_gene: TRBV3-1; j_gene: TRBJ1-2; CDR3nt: TGTGCCAGCAGCCAAGATCGCAGGGGTGGCTACACCTTC; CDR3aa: CASSQDRRGGYTF
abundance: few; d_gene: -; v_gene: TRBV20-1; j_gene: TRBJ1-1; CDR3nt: TGCAGTGCTAGTAATGCTCGGGGGAACACTGAAGCTTTCTTT; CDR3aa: CSASNARGNTEAFF
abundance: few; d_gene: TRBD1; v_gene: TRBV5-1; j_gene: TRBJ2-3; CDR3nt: TGCGCCAGCAGCGGCGACAGGGGAACAGATACGCAGTATTTT; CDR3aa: CASSGDRGTDTQYF
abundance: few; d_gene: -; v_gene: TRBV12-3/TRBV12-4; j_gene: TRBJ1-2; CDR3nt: TGTGCCAGCAGTTTAAGGTTGGGCACTAACTATGGCTACACCTTC; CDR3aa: CASSLRLGTNYGYTF
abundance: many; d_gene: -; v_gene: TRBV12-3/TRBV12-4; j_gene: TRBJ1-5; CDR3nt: TGTGCCAGCAACCTGGGGAGCAATCAGCCCCAGCATTTT; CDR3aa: CASNLGSNQPQHF
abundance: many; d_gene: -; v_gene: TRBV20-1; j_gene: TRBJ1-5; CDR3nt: TGCAGTGCTAGTTTAGGGAATAGCAATCAGCCCCAGCATTTT; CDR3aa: CSASLGNSNQPQHF
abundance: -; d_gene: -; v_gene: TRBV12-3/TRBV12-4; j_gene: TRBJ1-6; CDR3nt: TGTGCCAGCAGTTATAAGGGGAACAATTCACCCCTCCACTTT; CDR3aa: CASSYKGNNSPLHF
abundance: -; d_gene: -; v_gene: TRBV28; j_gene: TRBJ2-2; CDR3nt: TGTGCCAGCAGTCCTAAATTAGAGGGGACCGGGGAGCTGTTTTTT; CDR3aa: CASSPKLEGTGELFF
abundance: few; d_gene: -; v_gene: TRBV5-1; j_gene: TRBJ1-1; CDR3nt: TGCGCCAGCAGCTTGGGAGGCACACCTAGGGGCGCGAACACTGAAGCTTTCTTT; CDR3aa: CASSLGGTPRGANTEAFF
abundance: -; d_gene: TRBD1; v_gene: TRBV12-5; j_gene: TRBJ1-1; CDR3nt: TGTGCTAGTGGTTCTGACAGGGCAAAGTACACTGAAGCTTTCTTT; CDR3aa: CASGSDRAKYTEAFF
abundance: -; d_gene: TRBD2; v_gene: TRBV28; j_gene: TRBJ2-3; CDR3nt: TGTGCCAGCAGTTCTCCGGCGGGAGTGACAGATACGCAGTATTTT; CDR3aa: CASSSPAGVTDTQYF
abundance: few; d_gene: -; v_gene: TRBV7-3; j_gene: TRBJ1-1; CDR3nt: TGTGCCAGCAGCCCGGAGGGTGGTGGAACTGAAGCTTTCTTT; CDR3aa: CASSPEGGGTEAFF
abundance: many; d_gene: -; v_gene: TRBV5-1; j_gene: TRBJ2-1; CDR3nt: TGCGCCAGCAGCTTGAGCAGGAGCTCCTACAATGAGCAGTTCTTC; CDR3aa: CASSLSRSSYNEQFF
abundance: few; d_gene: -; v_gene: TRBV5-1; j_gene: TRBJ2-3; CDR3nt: TGCGCCAGCAGCGGACGACAGGGACTTGTTGGCACAGATACGCAGTATTTT; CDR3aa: CASSGRQGLVGTDTQYF
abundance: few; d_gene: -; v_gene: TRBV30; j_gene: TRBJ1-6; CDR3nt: TGTGCCTGGAGTATTGTCAGGAGCAATTCACCCCTCCACTTT; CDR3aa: CAWSIVRSNSPLHF
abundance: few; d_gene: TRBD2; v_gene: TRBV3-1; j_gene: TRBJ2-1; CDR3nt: TGTGCCAGCAGCCAACCACCGGGACTAGGGGGACATGAGCAGTTCTTC; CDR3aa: CASSQPPGLGGHEQFF